Each of the 6 T cell receptor beta chains below was sequenced from the same sample in a study of T-cell memory formation after mild COVID-19. Each CDR3 protein gets one entry after TCRdb re-called the 5' RACE reads with MiXCR. The table records 80,000 to 130,000 distinct CDR3 sequences, more than 9.5% of them present only once. Sample: PBMCs or a T cell subset sorted from them (not recorded which). These TCRs come from a man between 18 and 35 years old who had mild COVID-19 (a few samples of this study predate the infection). Cell type and time point are not known.

This clonotype was counted a few times. V is TRBV9 and J is TRBJ2-3; a possible D gene is TRBD1 (8 bases). CDR1 is SGDLS and CDR2 is YYNGEE in the germline V gene. CDR3 length equals 16 residues. With 4 bases removed from V and 0 bases from J, the gap between germline ends came to 15 bases. The CDR3 nucleotides read TGTGCCAGCAGCTCGAACAGGGGGGGGAGCACAGATACGCAGTATTTT. Amino acids: CASSSNRGGSTDTQYF.

Here the CDR3 DNA reads TGCACCAGCAGTGAGACAGGGGGCTACGAGCAGTACGTC. This translates into CTSSETGGYEQYV. The gene calls are TRBV27 and TRBJ2-7; 9 bases are a match to TRBD1. Germline loops: CDR1 MNHEY, CDR2 SMNVEV (reference sequence). CDR3 size: 13 residues.

Only a few counts were recorded for this clonotype. This rearrangement joins TRBV6-2 or TRBV6-3 to TRBJ2-1, with 15 bases fitting TRBD2. Losses at the gene ends were 4 bases for V and 0 bases for J; bases not matched to a gene: 4. The CDR3 is 18 residues long. Germline CDR1 is MNHEY and CDR2 is SVGEGT. CDR3 sequence: CASSFGLAGGSSYNEQFF. CDR3 nucleotides: TGTGCCAGCAGTTTCGGACTAGCGGGGGGGAGCTCCTACAATGAGCAGTTCTTC.

This clonotype has a handful of counts. The gene calls are TRBV15 and TRBJ2-7; possibly TRBD2 for D (5 bases). V lost 5 bases to trimming and J lost 4 bases, with 21 bases between them. Germline lookup yields CDR1 LNHNV and CDR2 YYDKDF (reference sequence). The CDR3 contains 16 residues. The CDR3 loop reads CATSEGRGAGTYEQYV. CDR3 coding DNA: TGTGCCACCAGCGAAGGCCGGGGAGCAGGAACGTACGAGCAGTACGTC.

The V call is TRBV24-1, the J call TRBJ1-2, with D maybe TRBD1 (6 bases). V was cut by 3 bases and J by 2 bases, with 18 bases left in between. CDR1 is KGHDR and CDR2 is SFDVKD in the germline V gene. The CDR3 covers 17 residues. The CDR3 nucleotides are TGTGCCACCAGTGATCACATTACAGGGCTTTTAAACTATGGCTACACCTTC. Translation gives CATSDHITGLLNYGYTF.

The genes are TRBV20-1 and TRBJ1-2; TRBD1 matches at 7 bases. J was trimmed by 6 bases and V by 2 bases; bases with no gene match: 9. Germline V gene sequence: CDR1 DFQATT, CDR2 SNEGSKA (reference sequence). CDR3 length: 14 amino acids. CDR3 sequence (DNA): TGCAGTGCTAGAATTGACGACAGGGTGGATGGCTACACCTTC. Translation: CSARIDDRVDGYTF.